These 5 T cell receptor beta chains came from one sample sequenced in a study of T cell changes during pregnancy in multiple sclerosis. TCRdb's copy holds only in-frame clones and misses some; the assay was immunoSEQ multiplex PCR. This table has 110,000 or so clones, approximately 93% appearing once. The source was peripheral blood, collected before pregnancy. Receptors were obtained from a female donor with multiple sclerosis, enrolled in a pregnancy study.

The chain carries TRBV5-4 and TRBJ2-6; 7 bases map to TRBD1. The CDR3 has 17 residues. The ends lost 3 bases at V and 1 base at J; junction bases unmatched: 7. Germline CDR1 is SGHNT and CDR2 is YYREEE (reference sequence). The CDR3 coding sequence is TGTGCCAGCAGCTCCCGGGACAGATTTTCTGGGGCCAACGTCCTGACTTTC. Translation gives CASSSRDRFSGANVLTF.

The chain joins TRBV18 to TRBJ1-1, with D possibly TRBD1 on 6 matching bases. This CDR3 region has 13 residues. CDR1 is KGHSH and CDR2 is LQKENI in the germline V gene. V lost 8 bases and J 0 bases, leaving 10 bases between the germline ends. CDR3 protein: CASTGQLNTEAFF. The CDR3, as DNA: TGTGCCAGCACCGGACAGTTGAACACTGAAGCTTTCTTT.

The gene calls are TRBV6-1 and TRBJ2-1; TRBD1 agrees at 7 bases. The CDR3 length is 14 residues. Germline CDR1 and CDR2: MNHNS and SASEGT. The trim removed 6 bases at V and 8 bases at J, leaving 10 bases unmatched. The CDR3 DNA reads as TGTGCCAGCAGCCTGGGACAGCGGTACCATGAGCAGTTCTTC. This sequence encodes CASSLGQRYHEQFF.

The J gene is TRBJ2-5, the V gene TRBV30; D uncertain. The V and J ends lost 0 bases and 3 bases respectively, with 11 bases between them. Per germline, CDR1 GTSNPN and CDR2 SVGIG (reference sequence). This CDR3 is built from 14 residues. CDR3 protein: CAWSVRSEEETQYF. CDR3 coding DNA: TGTGCCTGGAGTGTACGGAGCGAGGAAGAGACCCAGTACTTC.

V and J are TRBV27 and TRBJ2-6; D is unresolved. Germline values: CDR1 MNHEY, CDR2 SMNVEV (reference sequence). This CDR3 spans 18 amino acids. V lost 4 bases and J 0 bases, leaving 16 bases between the germline ends. The CDR3 DNA follows: TGTGCCAGCAGTTCGACTCCGAGACGGTTCTCTGGGGCCAACGTCCTGACTTTC. Translation: CASSSTPRRFSGANVLTF.